Below are 11 T cell receptor beta chains sequenced from a single sample in a study of blood T cell repertoires in COVID-19. The data were produced by immunoSEQ multiplex PCR, yet TCRdb's version contains in-frame clones alone and is incomplete. The data contain some 100,000 clones, approximately 86% of them seen just once; the ten biggest clones take up 2.7%. Sequenced material: PBMCs or T cells enriched from blood (not recorded which). These receptors were obtained from a woman between 45 and 60 years old who had recovered from COVID-19.

This chain connects TRBV4-1 to TRBJ1-4; D is unclear. Between the trimmed V and J ends, which lost 3 bases and 4 bases, there was a span of 9 bases. Germline values: CDR1 MGHRA, CDR2 YSYEKL. CDR3 length equals 14 residues. The CDR3 nucleotides read TGCGCCAGCAGCCATTCCGAGTTTAATGAAAAACTGTTTTTT. Its protein is CASSHSEFNEKLFF.

The V and J genes are TRBV10-3 and TRBJ1-5, with 9 positions matching TRBD1. V was pared by 5 bases and J by 7 bases, with 3 bases of the junction left unmatched. Per the germline V gene, CDR1 is ENHRY and CDR2 is SYGVKD. The CDR3 is 13 amino acids. CDR3 residues: CAISQTGGQPQHF. The DNA of the CDR3 is TGTGCCATCAGTCAGACAGGGGGACAGCCCCAGCATTTT.

The rearrangement links TRBV19 to TRBJ1-5, with 11 nucleotides matching TRBD1. Germline CDR1 LNHDA, CDR2 SQIVND (reference sequence). The CDR3 is made up of 16 amino acids. V lost 5 bases to trimming and J lost 6 bases; unmatched junction nucleotides: 9. The CDR3 here is CASSLRTGGFSQPQHF. CDR3 sequence (DNA): TGTGCCAGTAGTCTCCGGACAGGGGGCTTCTCTCAGCCCCAGCATTTT.

The chain is built from TRBV5-1 and TRBJ2-7; the D gene is possibly TRBD2 (5 bases). The germline V gene encodes CDR1 SGHRS and CDR2 YFSETQ. Deletions cut 1 base from V and 2 bases from J, with 13 bases between. The CDR3 is 15 residues long. The CDR3 region is CASSLISGSTYEQYF. The CDR3 nucleotides are TGCGCCAGCAGCTTGATAAGCGGTTCCACCTACGAGCAGTACTTC.

This clone was detected ten times or more. This sequence joins TRBV28 and TRBJ1-5; D possibly corresponds to TRBD1 (5 bases). The CDR3 runs to 17 residues. Trimming shortened V by 6 bases and J by 1 base, and 19 bases separated the two germline ends. The germline gives CDR1 MDHEN, CDR2 SYDVKM. The chain's CDR3 is CASSPPGRVRSNQPQHF. The CDR3 nucleotides are TGTGCCAGCAGCCCCCCAGGGAGGGTACGCAGCAATCAGCCCCAGCATTTT.

This clone was detected a few times. This chain uses TRBV4-1 with TRBJ1-6; TRBD1 matches 8 bases. CDR3 length equals 13 residues. CDR1 and CDR2 (germline): MGHRA, YSYEKL. V was clipped by 4 bases and J by 9 bases; unmatched bases: 2. The CDR3 sequence is CASSLTGVSPLHF. CDR3 bases: TGCGCCAGCAGCCTGACAGGGGTTTCACCCCTCCACTTT.

This chain connects TRBV28 to TRBJ2-1; 12 nucleotides match TRBD2. Germline-derived CDR1 and CDR2 are MDHEN and SYDVKM. The CDR3 consists of 14 residues. V lost 8 bases and J lost 8; bases outside the gene matches: 7. CDR3 residues: CASLLAGGPYEQFF. The CDR3 bases are TGTGCCAGCTTGCTAGCGGGAGGGCCATATGAGCAGTTCTTC.

The chain combines TRBV7-6 with TRBJ2-2; TRBD1 is a possible D gene (5 bases). Germline CDR1 reads SGHVS; CDR2 reads FNYEAQ. V lost 1 base, J lost 7 bases, and 13 bases lay in between. CDR3 length: 15 residues. The CDR3 region has the DNA TGTGCCAGCAGCTTAGTTCCAGGGTGGGGCGGGGAGCTGTTTTTT. Protein sequence: CASSLVPGWGGELFF.

The chain recombines TRBV29-1 with TRBJ2-5, with 7 bases fitting TRBD1. After removal of 7 bases from V and 4 bases from J, the junction contained 9 bases not matched to a gene. This CDR3 spans 13 amino acids. CDR1 is SQVTM, CDR2 ANQGSEA, per germline. Here the CDR3 DNA reads TGCAGCGATAGGGGGCTCCAGTCAGAGACCCAGTACTTC. Encoded protein: CSDRGLQSETQYF.

To note about this clone: Within the sample, other DNA sequences also encode this same CDR3. The chain is built from TRBV5-1 and TRBJ1-2, with 8 positions matching TRBD1. Looked up from germline, CDR1 is SGHRS and CDR2 is YFSETQ. Trimming removed 4 bases from V and 2 bases from J; junction bases left unmatched: 7. The CDR3 loop spans 15 amino acids. For the CDR3, the DNA is TGCGCCAGCAGCCTCGGGACAGGACTGAACTATGGCTACACCTTC. Encoded protein: CASSLGTGLNYGYTF.

The chain uses TRBV4-1 and TRBJ2-5, with D perhaps TRBD2 (6 bases). The CDR3 is made up of 15 amino acids. V was clipped by 1 base and J by 2 bases, with 11 bases between them. Germline V lookup: CDR1 MGHRA, CDR2 YSYEKL. The DNA for the CDR3 is TGCGCCAGCAGCCAAGCCCGGGACTTACAAGAGACCCAGTACTTC. Protein sequence: CASSQARDLQETQYF.